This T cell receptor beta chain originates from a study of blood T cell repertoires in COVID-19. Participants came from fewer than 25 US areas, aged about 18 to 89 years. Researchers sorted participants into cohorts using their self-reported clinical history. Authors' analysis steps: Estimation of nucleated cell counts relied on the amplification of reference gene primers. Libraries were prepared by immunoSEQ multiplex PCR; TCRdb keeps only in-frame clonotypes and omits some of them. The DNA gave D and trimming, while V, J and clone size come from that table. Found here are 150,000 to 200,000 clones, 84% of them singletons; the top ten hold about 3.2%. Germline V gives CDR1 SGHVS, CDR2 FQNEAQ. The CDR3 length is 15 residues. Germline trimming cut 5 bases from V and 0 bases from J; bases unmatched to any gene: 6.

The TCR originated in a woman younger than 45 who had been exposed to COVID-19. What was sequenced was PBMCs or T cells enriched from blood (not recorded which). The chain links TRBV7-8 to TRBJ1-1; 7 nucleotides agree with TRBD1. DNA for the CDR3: TGTGCCAGCAGCCTGGGGACAGCCCTGAACACTGAAGCTTTCTTT. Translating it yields CASSLGTALNTEAFF.